One sample yielded the 27 T cell receptor beta chains listed below, sequenced in a study of blood T cell repertoires in COVID-19. TCRdb's copy holds only in-frame clones and misses some; the assay was immunoSEQ multiplex PCR. This table has approximately 140,000 clones, approximately 89% appearing once. The sample was peripheral blood. The receptors were sampled from a human donor in a cohort sampled during active COVID-19.

The gene calls are TRBV6-5 and TRBJ1-2, with D tentatively TRBD1 (6 bases). CDR1 is MNHEY and CDR2 is SVGAGI in the germline V gene. The CDR3 consists of 12 residues. Trimming shortened V by 9 bases and J by 3 bases, and 11 bases separated the two germline ends. As DNA, the CDR3 is TGTGCCAGTAGGACAGATTACTATGGCTACACCTTC. The encoded protein is CASRTDYYGYTF.

V gene TRBV19 combines with J gene TRBJ1-6, with a possible D match to TRBD1 (6 bases). V was clipped by 6 bases and J by 7 bases, with 13 bases between them. The CDR3 extends over 14 amino acids. Germline-derived CDR1 and CDR2 are LNHDA and SQIVND (reference sequence). CDR3 protein: CASRIRTENSPLHF. CDR3 sequence (DNA): TGTGCCAGTAGAATTAGGACAGAAAATTCACCCCTCCACTTT. Full variable domain (missing parts from reference TRBV19 and TRBJ1-6): DGGITQSPKYLFRKEGQNVTLSCEQNLNHDAMYWYRQDPGQGLRLIYYSQIVNDFQKGDIAEGYSVSREKKESFPLTVTSAQKNPTAFYLCASRIRTENSPLHFGNGTRLTVT.

This clone has a single count. The genes are TRBV18 and TRBJ2-6; D perhaps matches TRBD1 (6 bases). The CDR3 extends over 17 amino acids. Germline CDR1 and CDR2: KGHSH and LQKENI. Trimming removed 8 bases from V and 4 bases from J, with 21 bases in between. The chain's CDR3 is CASTSQGPGTGANVLTF. The CDR3 region has the DNA TGTGCCAGCACCTCTCAGGGGCCAGGGACCGGGGCCAACGTCCTGACTTTC.

V gene TRBV10-3 combines with J gene TRBJ2-1, with 9 bases identical to TRBD1. From germline, CDR1 is ENHRY and CDR2 SYGVKD. The CDR3 is made up of 14 amino acids. V shed 3 bases and J 9 bases; nucleotides not matched to a gene: 6. For the CDR3, the DNA is TGTGCCATCAGTGATGGACAGGGGTTTAGTGAGCAGTTCTTC. Protein: CAISDGQGFSEQFF.

The chain couples TRBV5-8 to TRBJ1-1; TRBD1 agrees at 7 bases. With 4 bases clipped from V and 7 bases from J, the junction kept 4 bases outside the gene matches. Germline assignment: CDR1 SGHTS and CDR2 YDEGEE. This CDR3 has 12 amino acids. This CDR3 is CASSQNRGEAFF. Here the CDR3 DNA reads TGTGCCAGCAGCCAGAACAGGGGTGAAGCTTTCTTT.

The chain uses TRBV7-3 and TRBJ1-1, with 8 bases fitting TRBD1. The CDR3 contains 15 residues. Germline CDR1 reads SGHTA; CDR2 reads FQGTGA. V shed 5 bases and J 1 base; nucleotides not matched to a gene: 6. DNA for the CDR3: TGTGCCAGCAGCCAGCAGGGGGCCGGGAACACTGAAGCTTTCTTT. It codes for CASSQQGAGNTEAFF.

The chain combines TRBV11-2 with TRBJ2-4; D gene ambiguous. Germline CDR1 SGHAT, CDR2 FQNNGV. V lost 4 bases to trimming and J lost 10 bases, with 11 bases between them. The CDR3 sequence is 12 residues long. The CDR3 bases are TGTGCCAGCAGCTCAAGCCACCGGATTCAGTACTTC. Protein product: CASSSSHRIQYF.

This chain connects TRBV4-3 to TRBJ2-5; TRBD2 matches at 9 bases. V lost 4 bases, J lost 2 bases, and 8 bases stayed unmatched. The CDR3 is 16 amino acids. Germline CDR1 LGHNA, CDR2 YSLEER. CDR3 loop: CASSPSPSGIQETQYF. DNA for the CDR3: TGCGCCAGCAGCCCCTCCCCTAGCGGGATACAAGAGACCCAGTACTTC.

The chain recombines TRBV3-1 (or the pseudogene TRBV3-2) with TRBJ2-7; 10 bases are shared with TRBD2. CDR3 length equals 15 residues. Germline V gene data show CDR1 as LGHDT and CDR2 as YNNKEL (reference sequence). The J segment lost 3 bases and the V segment lost 1 base, leaving 3 bases of the junction unmatched. Written as DNA, the CDR3 is TGTGCCAGCAGCCAAGTGAGCGGGGGGGGCTACGAGCAGTACTTC. Amino acid sequence: CASSQVSGGGYEQYF.

This clone was seen just once. The CDR3 loop reads CASSSLAGSYEQYF. The CDR3 DNA is TGTGCCAGCAGTTCACTAGCGGGCTCCTACGAGCAGTACTTC. The chain recombines TRBV7-6 with TRBJ2-7, with TRBD2 matching 9 bases. Germline values: CDR1 SGHVS, CDR2 FNYEAQ. The J segment lost 0 bases and the V segment lost 6 bases, leaving 3 bases of the junction unmatched. This CDR3 is built from 14 residues.

V gene TRBV6-5 combines with J gene TRBJ2-3; 9 bases match TRBD1. Unmatched junction bases numbered 6, after V lost 7 bases and J lost 4 bases. The V gene's germline CDR1 is MNHEY and CDR2 SVGAGI. This CDR3 region has 14 residues. CDR3 amino acids: CASKKTGGADTQYF. CDR3 nucleotides: TGTGCCAGCAAGAAAACAGGGGGCGCAGATACGCAGTATTTT.

This sequence joins TRBV2 and TRBJ2-7, with D maybe TRBD1 (6 bases). CDR1 and CDR2 (germline): SNHLY, FYNNEI. CDR3 size: 12 residues. V gave up 6 bases and J gave up 6 bases, with 12 bases separating them. In DNA, the CDR3 is TGTGCCAGCAGGGAACAGGGAACCGAGCAGTACTTC. Translated, it gives CASREQGTEQYF.

The chain has TRBV12-3 or TRBV12-4 and TRBJ1-1; 8 bases are a match to TRBD1. With 6 bases clipped from V and 10 bases from J, the junction kept 10 bases outside the gene matches. This CDR3 has 13 amino acids. CDR3 amino acids: CASSRQGPAGAFF. The DNA of the CDR3 is TGTGCCAGCAGCCGACAGGGGCCGGCCGGAGCTTTCTTT.

V and J are TRBV18 and TRBJ1-3; possibly TRBD1 for D (5 bases). This CDR3 spans 16 amino acids. CDR1 and CDR2 (germline): KGHSH, LQKENI. Trimming took off 2 bases at V and 0 bases at J, with 11 bases between the two ends. CDR3 in amino acids: CASSPRGWDSGNTIYF. The CDR3 coding sequence is TGTGCCAGCTCACCAAGGGGATGGGACTCTGGAAACACCATATATTTT. The full variable domain, rest sourced from reference TRBV18 and TRBJ1-3, is NAGVMQNPRHLVRRRGQEARLRCSPMKGHSHVYWYRQLPEEGLKFMVYLQKENIIDESGMPKERFSAEFPKEGPSILRIQQVVRGDSAAYFCASSPRGWDSGNTIYFGEGSWLTVV.

The chain uses TRBV15 and TRBJ1-4, with D possibly TRBD1 on 5 matching bases. This CDR3 region has 19 residues. Germline V CDR1 and CDR2: LNHNV, YYDKDF (reference sequence). V lost 0 bases and J lost 8, with 25 bases in between. This chain's CDR3 is CATSRDAGVKGADGEKLFF. In DNA, the CDR3 is TGTGCCACCAGCAGAGATGCGGGGGTGAAAGGGGCGGACGGGGAAAAACTGTTTTTT.

This sequence joins TRBV7-9 and TRBJ2-2; tentatively, D is TRBD2 (5 bases). Germline V CDR1 and CDR2: SEHNR, FQNEAQ (reference sequence). Trimming removed 11 bases from V and 6 bases from J, with 10 bases in between. This CDR3 has 11 residues. The chain's CDR3 is CAPGVPGELFF. DNA of the CDR3: TGTGCCCCCGGGGTCCCCGGGGAGCTGTTTTTT.

This chain links TRBV6-5 with TRBJ1-1, with TRBD1 matching over 7 bases. The V and J ends lost 6 bases and 2 bases, in that order; junction bases with no gene match: 9. Looked up from germline, CDR1 is MNHEY and CDR2 is SVGAGI. CDR3 length equals 15 residues. Written as DNA, the CDR3 is TGTGCCAGCAGACCCCCGACAGGGCAAAACACTGAAGCTTTCTTT. This sequence encodes CASRPPTGQNTEAFF.

The chain combines TRBV7-9 with TRBJ2-1; D unclear. Trimming took off 3 bases at V and 0 bases at J, with 9 bases between the two ends. The CDR3 is 15 residues long. CDR1 is SEHNR and CDR2 is FQNEAQ in the germline V gene (reference sequence). CDR3 loop: CASSFRVASYNEQFF. The CDR3 DNA sequence: TGTGCCAGCAGCTTTCGTGTAGCCTCCTACAATGAGCAGTTCTTC.

The chain is built from TRBV24-1 and TRBJ1-2, with D possibly being TRBD1 (5 bases). Germline CDR1 reads KGHDR; CDR2 reads SFDVKD. The V gene lost 9 bases and the J gene lost 3 bases, with 13 bases spanning the gap. The CDR3 loop spans 13 amino acids. In DNA form, the CDR3 reads TGTGCCACCCGAGGAGACAGCGACTATGGCTACACCTTC. Translating gives CATRGDSDYGYTF.

The gene calls are TRBV6-5 and TRBJ1-6; weak D call: TRBD1 (6 bases). This CDR3 is 14 amino acids long. The V and J ends lost 6 bases and 10 bases respectively, with 16 bases between them. The germline CDR1 and CDR2 sequences are MNHEY and SVGAGI. The CDR3 coding sequence is TGTGCCAGCAGACACAGGGAAATGATCTCACCCCTCCACTTT. Amino acids: CASRHREMISPLHF.

This clone was seen only once. V usage is TRBV13 and J usage is TRBJ2-7, with 8 positions matching TRBD1. From germline, CDR1 is PRHDT and CDR2 FYEKMQ (reference sequence). This CDR3 is built from 15 residues. V dropped 7 bases and J dropped 0; count of bases not matched to a gene: 8. The CDR3 region is CASTLDRGRSYEQYF. The CDR3 DNA follows: TGTGCCAGCACCCTTGACAGGGGCCGCTCCTACGAGCAGTACTTC.

The gene calls are TRBV2 and TRBJ2-1, with 7 bases matching TRBD2. Trimming took 0 bases from V and 7 from J; bases not matched to a gene: 9. The CDR3 has 16 residues. Germline loops: CDR1 SNHLY, CDR2 FYNNEI. The CDR3 loop is CASSEALPREGNEQFF. The CDR3 DNA follows: TGTGCCAGCAGTGAAGCGCTTCCCAGGGAGGGGAATGAGCAGTTCTTC.

The chain uses TRBV6-5 and TRBJ1-2, with no clear D. The V and J ends lost 10 bases and 2 bases respectively, with 17 bases between them. CDR3 size: 14 residues. The V gene's germline CDR1 is MNHEY and CDR2 SVGAGI. The CDR3 loop reads CATTRAPGNYGYTF. As DNA, the CDR3 is TGTGCCACTACCCGAGCCCCCGGGAACTATGGCTACACCTTC.

The V and J genes are TRBV5-6 and TRBJ2-7, with D perhaps matching TRBD1 (5 bases). The CDR3 is 15 residues long. The germline gives CDR1 SGHDT, CDR2 YYEEEE. Trimming shortened V by 4 bases and J by 1 base, and 15 bases separated the two germline ends. Written as DNA, the CDR3 is TGTGCCAGCAGCCGGCAGGGTTTGGGATCCTACGAGCAGTACTTC. It encodes CASSRQGLGSYEQYF. The whole variable domain, remainder taken from reference TRBV5-6 and TRBJ2-7, is DAGVTQSPTHLIKTRGQQVTLRCSPKSGHDTVSWYQQALGQGPQFIFQYYEEEERQRGNFPDRFSGHQFPNYSSELNVNALLLGDSALYLCASSRQGLGSYEQYFGPGTRLTVT.

V usage is TRBV13 and J usage is TRBJ2-7; D is possibly TRBD1 (7 bases). CDR3 length: 13 amino acids. V dropped 5 bases and J dropped 6 bases, with 14 bases sitting between them. The germline gives CDR1 PRHDT, CDR2 FYEKMQ (reference sequence). The CDR3 loop reads CASSVHRGGEQYF. The DNA of the CDR3 is TGTGCCAGCAGCGTCCACAGGGGAGGCGAGCAGTACTTC.

The rearrangement links TRBV25-1 to TRBJ2-7; TRBD1 matches 7 bases. The CDR3 has 13 amino acids. The germline V gene has CDR1 MGHDK and CDR2 SYGVNS. V shed 6 bases and J 2 bases; nucleotides not matched to a gene: 4. The CDR3 DNA reads TGTGCCAGCAGGAGACAGGGAACCTACGAGCAGTACTTC. This gives the protein CASRRQGTYEQYF.

The sample holds a few counts of this clone. The rearrangement links TRBV5-6 to TRBJ1-2; 7 nucleotides align to TRBD1. CDR1 and CDR2 (germline): SGHDT, YYEEEE. This CDR3 contains 14 residues. V was clipped by 0 bases and J by 8 bases; unmatched bases: 7. CDR3 region: CASSLAKGAGGYTF. CDR3 DNA sequence: TGTGCCAGCAGCTTGGCCAAGGGGGCTGGAGGCTACACCTTC.